This is a list of T cell receptor beta chains from one sample in a study of T-cell memory formation after mild COVID-19. TCRdb reprocessed the 5' RACE reads via MiXCR and lists one record per CDR3 protein. This table has 250,000 to 350,000 distinct CDR3 sequences, under 20% appearing once. The sample comprised PBMCs or a T cell subset sorted from them (not recorded which). The source of these receptors is a man younger than 35 who had mild COVID-19 (a few samples of this study predate the infection). Cell type and time point are not known. Both conserved end residues are part of each CDR3. A D gene is named only where the DNA matches it firmly. Only some rows state a clone size, as once, few, many or a class for expanded clones.

D	length	size	J	V	DNA	CDR3
NA	13	many	TRBJ2-7	TRBV20-1	TGCAGTGCTACGGACACGACGAGGGGCGAGCAGTACTTC	CSATDTTRGEQYF
NA	14	few	TRBJ2-5	TRBV29-1	TGCAGCGTTTGTTGGACCGGGCGAGGAGAGACCCAGTACTTC	CSVCWTGRGETQYF
NA	12	NA	TRBJ1-5	TRBV7-9	TGTGCCAGCAGCTTTGATCATCAGCCCCAGCATTTT	CASSFDHQPQHF
TRBD1	14	many	TRBJ2-1	TRBV3-1	TGTGCCAGCGCGGGACAGGGTGCCGCCAATGAGCAGTTCTTC	CASAGQGAANEQFF
NA	15	NA	TRBJ2-7	TRBV7-2	TGTGCCAGCAGCCTCTTGACGACAGGAGATTACGAGCAGTACTTC	CASSLLTTGDYEQYF
NA	15	few	TRBJ2-3	TRBV11-2	TGTGCCAGCAGTCAGACGGGACGCAGCACAGATACGCAGTATTTT	CASSQTGRSTDTQYF
NA	14	NA	TRBJ2-7	TRBV29-1	TGCAGCGTTGAAGTCGCAGGGAGCTCCTACGAGCAGTACTTC	CSVEVAGSSYEQYF
TRBD1	18	NA	TRBJ2-1	TRBV6-6	TGTGCCAGCACCAGCCCGGGACAGGGGGAGGTGTTTATGGATGAGCAGTTCTTC	CASTSPGQGEVFMDEQFF
TRBD1	15	NA	TRBJ2-5	TRBV24-1	TGTGCCACCAGTGATCCCCGGACAGGGGGAGAGACCCAGTACTTC	CATSDPRTGGETQYF
TRBD1	15	few	TRBJ1-1	TRBV7-9	TGTGCCAGCAGCTTGTTAGACAGGGTTTGGGCTGAAGCTTTCTTT	CASSLLDRVWAEAFF
NA	16	few	TRBJ1-6	TRBV6-5	TGTGCCACCAACAGCGGTTGGGCGGATTATAATTCACCCCTCCACTTT	CATNSGWADYNSPLHF
NA	17	many	TRBJ2-3	TRBV4-2	TGTGCCAGCAGCCCCCCCCGGGCTAGCCGAAACACAGATACGCAGTATTTT	CASSPPRASRNTDTQYF
TRBD1	13	few	TRBJ2-1	TRBV6-5	TGTGCCACCCCGGACAGGGGGCAGGATGAGCAGTTCTTC	CATPDRGQDEQFF
NA	16	few	TRBJ2-5	TRBV12-3/TRBV12-4	TGTGCCAGCAGTTTGGGGCTTGCGGGGCGAACGGAGACCCAGTACTTC	CASSLGLAGRTETQYF
TRBD1	15	few	TRBJ2-1	TRBV3-1	TGTGCCAGCAGCCTCCCGGGACAGGCGACATATGAGCAGTTCTTC	CASSLPGQATYEQFF
TRBD1	15	NA	TRBJ2-3	TRBV2	TGTGCCAGCACTTGGAGAGGGGGCGGCACAGATACGCAGTATTTT	CASTWRGGGTDTQYF
TRBD2	16	many	TRBJ2-3	TRBV5-1	TGCGCCAGCAGCTTGGGGCTAGCGGGGGGGCCAGATACGCAGTATTTT	CASSLGLAGGPDTQYF
NA	14	few	TRBJ1-2	TRBV4-3	TGCGCCAGCAGCCAAGAGGAGAACCGCTATGGCTACACCTTC	CASSQEENRYGYTF
NA	15	NA	TRBJ2-5	TRBV12-3/TRBV12-4	TGTGCCAGCAGTGCCCTCTCCCTAGCTGAGGAGACCCAGTACTTC	CASSALSLAEETQYF
TRBD1	15	many	TRBJ1-1	TRBV5-1	TGCGCCAGCAGCCCAACCGGGACAGGGGACACTGAAGCTTTCTTT	CASSPTGTGDTEAFF
NA	16	NA	TRBJ2-2	TRBV12-3/TRBV12-4	TGTGCCAGCAGTTTGGTTCCGGGGGGCTCCCTCGGGGAGCTGTTTTTT	CASSLVPGGSLGELFF
TRBD1	11	NA	TRBJ2-7	TRBV6-6	TGTGCCAGCAGTTCCCAGACAGGGCTGTACTTC	CASSSQTGLYF
NA	15	few	TRBJ2-1	TRBV12-3/TRBV12-4	TGTGCCAGCATTGCGGGGGCCTCCCCATACAATGAGCAGTTCTTC	CASIAGASPYNEQFF
NA	16	NA	TRBJ2-5	TRBV4-1	TGCGCCAGCAGCCAACCGATGGAGACAGGGAGGGGGACCCAGTACTTC	CASSQPMETGRGTQYF
TRBD1	13	NA	TRBJ1-2	TRBV7-9	TGTGCCAGCAGGCCGGACAGGGGGCGAGGCTACACCTTC	CASRPDRGRGYTF
NA	13	many	TRBJ1-5	TRBV7-2	TGTGCCAGCAGCTTTTCCAACAATCAGCCCCAGCATTTT	CASSFSNNQPQHF
NA	15	few	TRBJ2-5	TRBV12-3/TRBV12-4	TGTGCCAGCAGTTTCTACGCCAGAGGGAGGGAGACCCAGTACTTC	CASSFYARGRETQYF
NA	14	few	TRBJ2-6	TRBV15	TGTGCCACCAGCCGTGGCCGGGACGAAAACGTCCTGACTTTC	CATSRGRDENVLTF
NA	13	few	TRBJ1-1	TRBV5-1	TGCGCCAGCAAAAGACAAGGGGACACTGAAGCTTTCTTT	CASKRQGDTEAFF
NA	15	NA	TRBJ2-3	TRBV7-3	TGTGCCAGCAGCTTACTGCCTTCTAGCACAGATACGCAGTATTTT	CASSLLPSSTDTQYF
TRBD1	15	many	TRBJ2-5	TRBV10-3	TGTGCCATCAGTGTAGGGACAGGGGGTGCGGAGACCCAGTACTTC	CAISVGTGGAETQYF
NA	11	few	TRBJ1-2	TRBV24-1	TGTGCCACCAGTGACAACTATGGCTACACCTTC	CATSDNYGYTF
NA	12	NA	TRBJ2-1	TRBV4-3	TGCGCCAGCAGCCGGTCGAACAATGAGCAGTTCTTC	CASSRSNNEQFF
TRBD2	18	NA	TRBJ2-5	TRBV4-1	TGCGCCAGCAGCCAAGTGTCCCAGCGGGGGGAAATTGGGGAGACCCAGTACTTC	CASSQVSQRGEIGETQYF
NA	11	NA	TRBJ2-7	TRBV29-1	TGCAGCGTTTCTCAGGATTACGAGCAGTACTTC	CSVSQDYEQYF
NA	14	few	TRBJ2-1	TRBV5-1	TGCGCCAGCAGCTTGAGTACTTCCTACAATGAGCAGTTCTTC	CASSLSTSYNEQFF
NA	14	few	TRBJ2-4	TRBV21-1	TGTGCCAGCAGCAATGAGCGGCAGGGGGACATTCAGTACTTC	CASSNERQGDIQYF
NA	14	many	TRBJ1-3	TRBV12-3/TRBV12-4	TGTGCCAGCAGTTCGACCTATTCTGGAAACACCATATATTTT	CASSSTYSGNTIYF
NA	10	NA	TRBJ2-5	TRBV6-7	TGTGCCAGCTTCCTAAAGACCCAGTACTTC	CASFLKTQYF
TRBD2	12	few	TRBJ2-5	TRBV27	TGTGCCAGCAGGCGGGGGATCCGGGACCTCTTCTTC	CASRRGIRDLFF
NA	16	NA	TRBJ2-7	TRBV6-1	TGTGCCAGCAGTGACCCCTCACGGACAGACAGCTACGAGCAGTACTTC	CASSDPSRTDSYEQYF
NA	14	few	TRBJ2-7	TRBV11-2	TGTGCCAGCAGCTTAGAAGCCAGCCACTACGAGCAGTACTTC	CASSLEASHYEQYF
TRBD1	12	NA	TRBJ2-1	TRBV7-3	TGTGCCAGCAGCCGACAGGGGGCTGAGCAGTTCTTC	CASSRQGAEQFF
NA	15	few	TRBJ1-5	TRBV4-1	TGCGCCAGCAGCCCCACGCCGGGGGGCGATCAGCCCCAGCATTTT	CASSPTPGGDQPQHF
NA	13	NA	TRBJ2-3	TRBV4-1	TGCGCCAGCAGCCACTCCGGGACCGGTGTTTTGTATTTT	CASSHSGTGVLYF